The clone carrying this T cell receptor (beta chain) was observed a few times. Its specificity is unknown. The sample comes from a study of T-cell reconstitution after alpha-beta-depleted transplantation in children. A TCRbeta library incorporating unique molecular identifiers was prepared. Each CDR3 protein is one row after TCRdb ran MiXCR on the PCR reads. The profile shows 450,000 to 700,000 distinct CDR3 sequences, 20% to 30% of them singletons. V was trimmed by 2 bases and J by 1 base, leaving 10 bases between them. Germline CDR1 reads SGHRS; CDR2 reads YFSETQ. CDR3 length: 14 residues. Regarding the study as a whole: It was newly produced T cells that mostly accounted for T-cell counts and diversity one year after transplant. Several hundred expanded graft clones reportedly gave rise to the alpha-beta T cells present about two months after transplant.

The material sequenced was PBMCs, taken before TCRalphabeta/CD19-depleted stem cell transplant. V is TRBV5-1 and J is TRBJ2-7; a weak D match, TRBD2 (5 bases). This TCR was recovered from a boy younger than two with Wiskott-Aldrich syndrome, due to receive a stem cell transplant. CDR3 amino acids: CASSLRGVSYEQYF. The DNA for the CDR3 is TGCGCCAGCAGCTTACGGGGAGTTTCCTACGAGCAGTACTTC.